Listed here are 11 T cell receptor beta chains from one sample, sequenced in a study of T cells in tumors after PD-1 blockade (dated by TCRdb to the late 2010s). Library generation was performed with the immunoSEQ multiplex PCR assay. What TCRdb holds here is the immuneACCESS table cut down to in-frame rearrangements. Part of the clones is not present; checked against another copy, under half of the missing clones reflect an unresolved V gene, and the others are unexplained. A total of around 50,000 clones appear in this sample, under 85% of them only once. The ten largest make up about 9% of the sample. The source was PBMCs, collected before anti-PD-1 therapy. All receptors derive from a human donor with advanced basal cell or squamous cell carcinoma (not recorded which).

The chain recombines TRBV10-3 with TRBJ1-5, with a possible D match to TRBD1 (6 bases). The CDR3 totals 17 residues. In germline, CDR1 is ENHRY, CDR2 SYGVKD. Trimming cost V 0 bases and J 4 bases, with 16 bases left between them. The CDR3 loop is CAISESFLRTDNQPQHF. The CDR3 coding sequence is TGTGCCATCAGTGAGTCCTTTCTTAGGACAGATAATCAGCCCCAGCATTTT.

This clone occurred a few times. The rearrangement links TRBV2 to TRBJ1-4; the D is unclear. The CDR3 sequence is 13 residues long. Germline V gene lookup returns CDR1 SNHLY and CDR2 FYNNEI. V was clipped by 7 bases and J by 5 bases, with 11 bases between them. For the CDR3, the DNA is TGTGCCAGCAAGGCGACGCCAAATGAAAAACTGTTTTTT. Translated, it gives CASKATPNEKLFF. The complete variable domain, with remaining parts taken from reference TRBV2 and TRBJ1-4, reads EPEVTQTPSHQVTQMGQEVILRCVPISNHLYFYWYRQILGQKVEFLVSFYNNEISEKSEIFDDQFSVERPDGSNFTLKIRSTKLEDSAMYFCASKATPNEKLFFGSGTQLSVL.

For the CDR3, the DNA is TGTGCCAGCAGTGAAGCGCTTGGGCAGGGGCAAGAGACCCAGTACTTC. It yields the protein CASSEALGQGQETQYF. The chain employs TRBV2 and TRBJ2-5; tentatively, D is TRBD1 (6 bases). Germline V gene data show CDR1 as SNHLY and CDR2 as FYNNEI. Trimming shortened V by 0 bases and J by 2 bases, and 13 bases separated the two germline ends. This CDR3 has 16 amino acids.

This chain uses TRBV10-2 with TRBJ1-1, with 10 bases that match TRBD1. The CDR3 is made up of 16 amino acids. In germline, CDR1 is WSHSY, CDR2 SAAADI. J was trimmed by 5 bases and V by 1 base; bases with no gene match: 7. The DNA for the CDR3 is TGCGCCAGCAGTGAGTTCCGGGACAGGGGAGGAACTGAAGCTTTCTTT. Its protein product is CASSEFRDRGGTEAFF.

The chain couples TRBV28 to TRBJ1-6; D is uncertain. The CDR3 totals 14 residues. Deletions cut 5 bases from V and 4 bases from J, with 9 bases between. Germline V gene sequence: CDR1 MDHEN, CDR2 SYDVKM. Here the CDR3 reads CASSPYRYNSPLHF. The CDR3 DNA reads TGTGCCAGCAGTCCCTACAGATATAATTCACCCCTCCACTTT.

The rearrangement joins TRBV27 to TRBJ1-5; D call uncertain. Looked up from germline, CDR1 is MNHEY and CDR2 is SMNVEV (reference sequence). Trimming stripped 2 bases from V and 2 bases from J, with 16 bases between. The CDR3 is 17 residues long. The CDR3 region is CASSLTARPGGNQPQHF. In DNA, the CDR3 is TGTGCCAGCAGTTTAACCGCACGACCCGGGGGCAATCAGCCCCAGCATTTT.

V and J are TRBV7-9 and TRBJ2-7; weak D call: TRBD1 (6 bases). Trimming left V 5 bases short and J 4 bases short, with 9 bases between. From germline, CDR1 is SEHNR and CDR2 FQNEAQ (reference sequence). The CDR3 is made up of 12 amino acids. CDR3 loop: CASSDGTYEQYF. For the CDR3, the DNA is TGTGCCAGCAGCGACGGGACATACGAGCAGTACTTC.

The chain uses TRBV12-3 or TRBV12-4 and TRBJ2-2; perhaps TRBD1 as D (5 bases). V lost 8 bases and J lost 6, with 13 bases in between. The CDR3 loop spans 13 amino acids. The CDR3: CASVWQGAGELFF. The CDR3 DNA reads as TGTGCCAGCGTCTGGCAAGGGGCCGGGGAGCTGTTTTTT.

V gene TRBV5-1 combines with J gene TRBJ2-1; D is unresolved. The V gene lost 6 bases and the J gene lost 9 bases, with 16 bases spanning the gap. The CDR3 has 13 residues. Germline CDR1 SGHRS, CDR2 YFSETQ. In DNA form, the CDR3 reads TGCGCCAGCACCCCCCCGTCTAGGAGTGAGCAGTTCTTC. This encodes CASTPPSRSEQFF.

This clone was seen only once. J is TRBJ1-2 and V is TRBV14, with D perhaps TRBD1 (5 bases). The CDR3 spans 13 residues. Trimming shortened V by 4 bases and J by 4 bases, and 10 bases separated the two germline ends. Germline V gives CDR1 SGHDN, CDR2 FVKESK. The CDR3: CASSPQGGYGYTF. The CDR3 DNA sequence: TGTGCCAGCAGCCCCCAGGGAGGCTATGGCTACACCTTC.

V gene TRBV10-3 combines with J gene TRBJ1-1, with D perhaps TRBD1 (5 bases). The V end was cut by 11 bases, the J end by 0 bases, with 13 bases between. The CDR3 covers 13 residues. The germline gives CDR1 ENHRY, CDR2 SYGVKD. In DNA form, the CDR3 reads TGTGCCCTCCGTTTGGGGCTGAACACTGAAGCTTTCTTT. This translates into CALRLGLNTEAFF.